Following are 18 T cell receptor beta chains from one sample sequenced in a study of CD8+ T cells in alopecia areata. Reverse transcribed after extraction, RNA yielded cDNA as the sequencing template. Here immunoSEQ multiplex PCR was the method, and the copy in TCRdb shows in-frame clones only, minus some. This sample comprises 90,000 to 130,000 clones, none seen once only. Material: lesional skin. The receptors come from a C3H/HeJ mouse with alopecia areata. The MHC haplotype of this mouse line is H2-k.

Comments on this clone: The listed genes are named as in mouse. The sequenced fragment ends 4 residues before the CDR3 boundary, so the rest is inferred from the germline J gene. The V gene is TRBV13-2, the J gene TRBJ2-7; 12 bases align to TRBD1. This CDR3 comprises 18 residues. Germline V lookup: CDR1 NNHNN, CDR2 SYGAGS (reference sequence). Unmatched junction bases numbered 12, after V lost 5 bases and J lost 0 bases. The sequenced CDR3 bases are TGTGCCAGCGGCGCCTGGGACAGGGGGCGGGGGAGCTCCTAT. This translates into CASGAWDRGRGSSY. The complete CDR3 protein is CASGAWDRGRGSSYEQYF.

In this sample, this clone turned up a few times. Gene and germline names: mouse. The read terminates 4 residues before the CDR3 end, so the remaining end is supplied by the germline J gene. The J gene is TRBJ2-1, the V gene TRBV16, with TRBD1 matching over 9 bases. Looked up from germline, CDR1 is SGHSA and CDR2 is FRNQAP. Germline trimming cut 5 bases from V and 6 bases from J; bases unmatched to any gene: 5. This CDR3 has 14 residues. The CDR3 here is CASSPGQGGAEQFF. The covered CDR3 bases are TGTGCAAGCAGCCCGGGACAGGGCGGTGCT.

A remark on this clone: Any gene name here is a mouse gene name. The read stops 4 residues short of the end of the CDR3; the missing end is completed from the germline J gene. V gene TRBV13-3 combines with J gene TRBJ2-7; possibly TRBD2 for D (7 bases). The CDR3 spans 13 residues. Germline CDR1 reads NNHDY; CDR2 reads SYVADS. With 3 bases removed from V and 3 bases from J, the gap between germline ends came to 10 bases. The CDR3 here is CASSGGASYEQYF. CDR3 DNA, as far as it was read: TGTGCCAGCAGTGGGGGGGCGAGCTAT.

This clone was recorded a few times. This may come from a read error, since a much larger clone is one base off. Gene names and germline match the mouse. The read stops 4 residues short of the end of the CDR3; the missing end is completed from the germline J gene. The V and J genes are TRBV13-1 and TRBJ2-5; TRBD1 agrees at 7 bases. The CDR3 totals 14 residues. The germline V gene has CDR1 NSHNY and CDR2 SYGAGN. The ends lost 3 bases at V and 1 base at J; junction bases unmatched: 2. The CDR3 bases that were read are TGTGCCAGCAGTGTCGGGACAGACCAAGAC. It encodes CASSVGTDQD. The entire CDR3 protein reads CASSVGTDQDTQYF.

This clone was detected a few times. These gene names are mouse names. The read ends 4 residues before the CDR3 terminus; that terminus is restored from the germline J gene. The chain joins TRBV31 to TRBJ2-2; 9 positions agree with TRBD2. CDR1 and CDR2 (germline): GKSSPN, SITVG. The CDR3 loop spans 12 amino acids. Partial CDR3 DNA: TGTGCCTGGAGTGACTGGGGGGGG. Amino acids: CAWSDWGG. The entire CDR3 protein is CAWSDWGGQLYF.

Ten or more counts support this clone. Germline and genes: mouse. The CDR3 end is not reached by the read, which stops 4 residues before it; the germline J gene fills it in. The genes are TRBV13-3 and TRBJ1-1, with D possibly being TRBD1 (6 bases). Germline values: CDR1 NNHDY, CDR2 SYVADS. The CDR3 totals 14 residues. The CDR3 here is CASSWDWGGGEVFF. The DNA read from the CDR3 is TGTGCCAGCAGCTGGGACTGGGGGGGCGGA.

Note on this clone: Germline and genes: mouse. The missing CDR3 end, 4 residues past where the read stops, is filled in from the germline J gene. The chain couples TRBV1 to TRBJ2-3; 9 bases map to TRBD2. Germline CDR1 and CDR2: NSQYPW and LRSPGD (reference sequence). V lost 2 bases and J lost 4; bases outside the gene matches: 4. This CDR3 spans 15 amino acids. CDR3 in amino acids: CTCSATGGFTETLYF. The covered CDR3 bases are TGCACCTGCAGTGCAACTGGGGGGTTTACAGAA.

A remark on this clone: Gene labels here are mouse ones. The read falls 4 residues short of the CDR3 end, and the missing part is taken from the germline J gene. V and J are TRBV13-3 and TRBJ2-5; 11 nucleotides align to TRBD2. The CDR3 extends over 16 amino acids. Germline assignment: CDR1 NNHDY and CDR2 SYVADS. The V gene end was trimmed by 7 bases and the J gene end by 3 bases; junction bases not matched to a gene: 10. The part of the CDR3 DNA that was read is TGTGCCAGCGCCCGGGACTGGGGGCGCCTTCAAGAC. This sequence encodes CASARDWGRLQD. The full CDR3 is CASARDWGRLQDTQYF.

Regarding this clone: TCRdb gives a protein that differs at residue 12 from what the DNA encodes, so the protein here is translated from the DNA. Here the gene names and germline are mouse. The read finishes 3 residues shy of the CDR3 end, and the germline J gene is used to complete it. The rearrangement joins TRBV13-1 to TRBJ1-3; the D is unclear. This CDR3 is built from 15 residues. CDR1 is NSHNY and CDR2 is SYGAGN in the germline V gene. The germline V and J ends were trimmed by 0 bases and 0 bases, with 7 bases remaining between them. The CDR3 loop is CASSDDKNSGNTLYF. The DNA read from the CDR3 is TGTGCCAGCAGTGATGACAAGAATTCTGGAAATACG.

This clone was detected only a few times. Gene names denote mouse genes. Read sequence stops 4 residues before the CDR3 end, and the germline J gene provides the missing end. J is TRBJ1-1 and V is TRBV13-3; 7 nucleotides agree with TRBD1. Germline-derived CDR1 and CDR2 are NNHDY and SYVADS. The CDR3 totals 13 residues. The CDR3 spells CASSERDRSEVFF. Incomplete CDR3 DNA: TGTGCCAGCAGTGAGAGGGACAGATCA.

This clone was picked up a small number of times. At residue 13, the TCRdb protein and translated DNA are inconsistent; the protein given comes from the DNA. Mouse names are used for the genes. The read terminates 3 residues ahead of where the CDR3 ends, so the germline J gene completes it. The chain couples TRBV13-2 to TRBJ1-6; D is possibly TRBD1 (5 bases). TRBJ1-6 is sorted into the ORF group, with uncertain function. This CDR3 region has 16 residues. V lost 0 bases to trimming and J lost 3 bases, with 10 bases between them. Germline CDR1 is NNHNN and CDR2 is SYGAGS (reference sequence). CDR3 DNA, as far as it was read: TGTGCCAGCGGTGATGCTGCAGGGCACTATAATTCGCCC. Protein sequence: CASGDAAGHYNSP. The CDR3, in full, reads CASGDAAGHYNSPLYF.

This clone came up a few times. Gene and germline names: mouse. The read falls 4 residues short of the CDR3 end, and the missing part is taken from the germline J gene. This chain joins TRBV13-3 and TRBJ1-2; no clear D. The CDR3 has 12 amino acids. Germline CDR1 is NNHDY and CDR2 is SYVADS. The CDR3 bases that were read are TGTGCCAGCAGTGGGCTGGGGAAC. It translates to CASSGLGN. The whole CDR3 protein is CASSGLGNDYTF.

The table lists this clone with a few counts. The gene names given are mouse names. The CDR3 bases that were read are TGTGCCAGCAGTGATGAGGGACTGGGTGATTAT. Encoded protein: CASSDEGLGDY. The full CDR3 sequence reads CASSDEGLGDYEQYF. The chain joins TRBV13-3 to TRBJ2-7; TRBD2 matches at 9 bases. From the germline J gene comes the end of the CDR3, since the read stops 4 residues before it. This CDR3 is built from 15 residues. Germline CDR1 NNHDY, CDR2 SYVADS.

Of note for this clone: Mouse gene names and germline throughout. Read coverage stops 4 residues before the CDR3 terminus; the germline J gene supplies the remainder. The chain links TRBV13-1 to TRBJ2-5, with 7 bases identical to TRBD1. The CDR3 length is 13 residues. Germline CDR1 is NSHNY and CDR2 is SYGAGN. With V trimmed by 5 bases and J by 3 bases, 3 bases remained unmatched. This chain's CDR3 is CASRGTEQDTQYF. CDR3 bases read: TGTGCCAGCAGGGGGACAGAACAAGAC.

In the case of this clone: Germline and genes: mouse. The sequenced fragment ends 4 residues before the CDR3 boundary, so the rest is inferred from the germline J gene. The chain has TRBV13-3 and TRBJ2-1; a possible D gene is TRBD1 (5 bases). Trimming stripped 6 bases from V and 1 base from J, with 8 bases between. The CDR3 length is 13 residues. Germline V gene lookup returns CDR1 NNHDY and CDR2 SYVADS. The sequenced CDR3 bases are TGTGCCAGCACCCAGGGAAACTATGCT. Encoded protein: CASTQGNYA. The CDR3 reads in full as CASTQGNYAEQFF.

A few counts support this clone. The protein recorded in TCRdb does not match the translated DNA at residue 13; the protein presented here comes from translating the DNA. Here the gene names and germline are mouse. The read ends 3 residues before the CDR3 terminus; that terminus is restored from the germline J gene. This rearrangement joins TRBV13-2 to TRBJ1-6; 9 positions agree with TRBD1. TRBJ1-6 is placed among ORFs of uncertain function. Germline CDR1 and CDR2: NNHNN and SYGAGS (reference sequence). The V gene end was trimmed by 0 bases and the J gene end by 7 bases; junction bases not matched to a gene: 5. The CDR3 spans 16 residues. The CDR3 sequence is CASGDAHRGRNSPLYF. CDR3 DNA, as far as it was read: TGTGCCAGCGGTGATGCCCACAGGGGGCGGAATTCGCCC.

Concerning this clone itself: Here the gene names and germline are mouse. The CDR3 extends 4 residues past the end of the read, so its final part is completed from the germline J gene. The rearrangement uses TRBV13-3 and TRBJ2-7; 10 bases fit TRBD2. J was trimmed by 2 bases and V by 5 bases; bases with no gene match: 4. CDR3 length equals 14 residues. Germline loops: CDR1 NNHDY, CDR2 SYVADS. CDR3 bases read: TGTGCCAGCAGGAACTGGGGGGGACCCTAT. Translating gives CASRNWGGPY. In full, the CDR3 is CASRNWGGPYEQYF.

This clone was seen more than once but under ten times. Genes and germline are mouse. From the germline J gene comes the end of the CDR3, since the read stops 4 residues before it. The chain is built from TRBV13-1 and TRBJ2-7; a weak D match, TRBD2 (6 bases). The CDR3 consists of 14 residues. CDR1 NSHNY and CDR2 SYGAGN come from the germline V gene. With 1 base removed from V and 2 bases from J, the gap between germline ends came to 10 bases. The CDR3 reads CASSDHWETYEQYF. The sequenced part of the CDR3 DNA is TGTGCCAGCAGTGATCACTGGGAAACCTAT.